This entry lists 2 T cell receptor beta chains sequenced from one sample in a study of blood T cell repertoires in COVID-19. TCRdb's table, derived via immunoSEQ multiplex PCR, lists solely in-frame clones and lacks some. The table lists a few hundred thousand clones, around nine tenths of them singletons. Sequencing was done on a sample of PBMCs or T cells enriched from blood (not recorded which). The source is a woman younger than 45 who had recovered from COVID-19.

This chain uses TRBV6-1 with TRBJ1-2; weak D call: TRBD1 (5 bases). Germline CDR1 and CDR2: MNHNS and SASEGT. Between the trimmed V and J ends, which lost 2 bases and 6 bases, there was a span of 10 bases. This CDR3 comprises 13 residues. Here the CDR3 DNA reads TGTGCCAGCAGTGAATTCTCAGGGAATGGCTACACCTTC. This sequence encodes CASSEFSGNGYTF.

In DNA, the CDR3 is TGTGCCTGCGGGGCAGCGGGAGAGACCCAGTACTTC. Protein: CACGAAGETQYF. This chain connects TRBV12-3 or TRBV12-4 to TRBJ2-5; possibly TRBD2 for D (6 bases). V lost 11 bases and J lost 4, with 14 bases in between. This CDR3 contains 12 residues.